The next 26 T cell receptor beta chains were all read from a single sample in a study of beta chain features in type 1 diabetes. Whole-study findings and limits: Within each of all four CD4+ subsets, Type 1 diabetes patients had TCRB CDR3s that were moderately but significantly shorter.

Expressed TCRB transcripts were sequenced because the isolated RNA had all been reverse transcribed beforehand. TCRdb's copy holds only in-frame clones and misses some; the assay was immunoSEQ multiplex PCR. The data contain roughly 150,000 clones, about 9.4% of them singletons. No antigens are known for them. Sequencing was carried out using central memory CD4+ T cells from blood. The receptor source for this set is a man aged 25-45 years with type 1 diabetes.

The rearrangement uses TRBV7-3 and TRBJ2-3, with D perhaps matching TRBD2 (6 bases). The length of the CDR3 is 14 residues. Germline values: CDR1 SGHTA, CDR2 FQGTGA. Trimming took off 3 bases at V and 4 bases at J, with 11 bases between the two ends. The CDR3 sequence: CASSFRDWSDTQYF. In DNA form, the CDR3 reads TGTGCCAGCAGCTTCCGGGACTGGTCAGATACGCAGTATTTT.

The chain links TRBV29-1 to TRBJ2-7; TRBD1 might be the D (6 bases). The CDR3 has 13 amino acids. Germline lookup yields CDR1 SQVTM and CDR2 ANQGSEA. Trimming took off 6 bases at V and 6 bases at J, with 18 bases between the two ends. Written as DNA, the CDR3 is TGCAGCGTCGCAAAGGACAGTTGGTCCGAGCAGTACTTC. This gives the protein CSVAKDSWSEQYF.

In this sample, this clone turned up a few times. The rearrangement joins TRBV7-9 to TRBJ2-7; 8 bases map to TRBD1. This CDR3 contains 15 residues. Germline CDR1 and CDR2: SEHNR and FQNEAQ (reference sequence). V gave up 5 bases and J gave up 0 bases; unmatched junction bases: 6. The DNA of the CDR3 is TGTGCCAGCAGCCCACAGGGGGGTGACTCCTACGAGCAGTACTTC. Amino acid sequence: CASSPQGGDSYEQYF.

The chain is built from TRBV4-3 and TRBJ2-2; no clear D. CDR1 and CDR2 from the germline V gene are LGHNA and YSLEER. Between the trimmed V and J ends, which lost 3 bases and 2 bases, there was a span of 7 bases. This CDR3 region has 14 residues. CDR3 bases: TGCGCCAGCAGCCACAGAAAAAACACCGGGGAGCTGTTTTTT. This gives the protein CASSHRKNTGELFF.

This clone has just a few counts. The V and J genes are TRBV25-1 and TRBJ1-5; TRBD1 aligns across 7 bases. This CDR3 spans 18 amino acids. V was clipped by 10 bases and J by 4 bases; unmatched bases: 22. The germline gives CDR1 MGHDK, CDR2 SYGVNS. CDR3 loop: CATVFSQGPTPPNQPQHF. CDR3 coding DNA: TGTGCCACCGTTTTTTCACAGGGGCCCACGCCGCCTAATCAGCCCCAGCATTTT.

The CDR3 reads CASSLAASGNTIYF. In nucleotides, the CDR3 is TGTGCCAGCAGCTTGGCCGCGTCTGGAAACACCATATATTTT. This chain links TRBV5-4 with TRBJ1-3; no clear D. The CDR3 has 14 residues. V was pared by 0 bases and J by 1 base, with 5 bases between. Germline V gives CDR1 SGHNT, CDR2 YYREEE (reference sequence).

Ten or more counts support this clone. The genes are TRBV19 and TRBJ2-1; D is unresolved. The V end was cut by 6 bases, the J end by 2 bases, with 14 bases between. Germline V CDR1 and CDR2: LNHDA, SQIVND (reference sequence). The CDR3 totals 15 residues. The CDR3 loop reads CASSVSRPAYNEQFF. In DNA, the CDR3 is TGTGCCAGTAGCGTATCGAGGCCTGCCTACAATGAGCAGTTCTTC.

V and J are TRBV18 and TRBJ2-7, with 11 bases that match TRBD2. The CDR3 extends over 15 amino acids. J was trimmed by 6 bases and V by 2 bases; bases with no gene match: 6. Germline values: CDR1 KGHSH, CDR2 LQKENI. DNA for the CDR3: TGTGCCAGCTCACCAGCCACTAGCGGGAGTTCCGAGCAGTACTTC. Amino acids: CASSPATSGSSEQYF.

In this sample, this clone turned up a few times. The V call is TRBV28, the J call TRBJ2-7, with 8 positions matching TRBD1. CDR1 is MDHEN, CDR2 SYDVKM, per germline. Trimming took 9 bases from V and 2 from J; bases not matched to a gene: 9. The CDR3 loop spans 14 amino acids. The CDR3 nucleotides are TGTGCCAGTCTACCGGGACAGGCGACCTACGAGCAGTACTTC. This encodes CASLPGQATYEQYF.

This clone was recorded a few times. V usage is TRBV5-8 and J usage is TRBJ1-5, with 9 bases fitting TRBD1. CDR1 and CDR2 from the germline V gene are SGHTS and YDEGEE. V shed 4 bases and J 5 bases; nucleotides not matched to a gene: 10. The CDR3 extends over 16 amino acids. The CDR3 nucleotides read TGTGCCAGCAGCCCCTCCTCCGGACAGGGGTATCAGCCCCAGCATTTT. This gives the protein CASSPSSGQGYQPQHF. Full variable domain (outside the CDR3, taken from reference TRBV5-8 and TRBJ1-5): EAGVTQSPTHLIKTRGQQATLRCSPISGHTSVYWYQQALGLGLQFLLWYDEGEERNRGNFPPRFSGRQFPNYSSELNVNALELEDSALYLCASSPSSGQGYQPQHFGDGTRLSIL.

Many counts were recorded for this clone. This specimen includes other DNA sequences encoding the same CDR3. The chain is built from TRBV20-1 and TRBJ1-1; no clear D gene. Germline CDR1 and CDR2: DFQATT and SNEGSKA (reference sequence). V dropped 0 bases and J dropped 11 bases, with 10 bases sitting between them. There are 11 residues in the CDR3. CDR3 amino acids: CSAREREEAFF. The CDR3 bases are TGCAGTGCTAGAGAACGGGAGGAGGCTTTCTTT.

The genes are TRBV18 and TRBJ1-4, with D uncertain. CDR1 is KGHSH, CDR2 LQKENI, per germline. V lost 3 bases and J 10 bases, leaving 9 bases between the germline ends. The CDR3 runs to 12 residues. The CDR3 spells CASSPEHGKLFF. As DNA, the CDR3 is TGTGCCAGCTCACCCGAGCACGGAAAACTGTTTTTT. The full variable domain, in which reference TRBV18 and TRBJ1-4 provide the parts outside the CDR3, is NAGVMQNPRHLVRRRGQEARLRCSPMKGHSHVYWYRQLPEEGLKFMVYLQKENIIDESGMPKERFSAEFPKEGPSILRIQQVVRGDSAAYFCASSPEHGKLFFGSGTQLSVL.

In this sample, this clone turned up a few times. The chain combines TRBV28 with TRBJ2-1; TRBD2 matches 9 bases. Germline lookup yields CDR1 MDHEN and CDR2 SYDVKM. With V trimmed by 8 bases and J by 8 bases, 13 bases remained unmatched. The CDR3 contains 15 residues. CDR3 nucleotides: TGTGCCAGCCACCTAGGGGCGGGAGGGCCCCATGAGCAGTTCTTC. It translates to CASHLGAGGPHEQFF. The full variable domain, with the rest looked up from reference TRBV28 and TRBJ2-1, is DVKVTQSSRYLVKRTGEKVFLECVQDMDHENMFWYRQDPGLGLRLIYFSYDVKMKEKGDIPEGYSVSREKKERFSLILESASTNQTSMYLCASHLGAGGPHEQFFGPGTRLTVL.

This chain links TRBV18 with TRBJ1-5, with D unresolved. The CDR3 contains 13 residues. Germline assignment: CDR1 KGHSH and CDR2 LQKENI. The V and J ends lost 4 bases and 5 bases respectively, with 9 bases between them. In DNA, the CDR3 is TGTGCCAGCTCACAAGGGAGGGATCAGCCCCAGCATTTT. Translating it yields CASSQGRDQPQHF.

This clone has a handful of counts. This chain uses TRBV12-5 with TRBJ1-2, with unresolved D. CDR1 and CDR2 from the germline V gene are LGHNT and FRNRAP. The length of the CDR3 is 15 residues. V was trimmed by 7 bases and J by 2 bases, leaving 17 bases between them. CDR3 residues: CASAMSAGRNYGYTF. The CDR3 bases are TGTGCTAGTGCTATGAGTGCCGGGAGAAACTATGGCTACACCTTC.

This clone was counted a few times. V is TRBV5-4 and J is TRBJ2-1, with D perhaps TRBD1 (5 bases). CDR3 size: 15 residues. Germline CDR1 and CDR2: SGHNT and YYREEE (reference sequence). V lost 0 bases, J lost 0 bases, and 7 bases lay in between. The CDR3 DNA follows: TGTGCCAGCAGCTTGGGGGGCGACTCCTACAATGAGCAGTTCTTC. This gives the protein CASSLGGDSYNEQFF.

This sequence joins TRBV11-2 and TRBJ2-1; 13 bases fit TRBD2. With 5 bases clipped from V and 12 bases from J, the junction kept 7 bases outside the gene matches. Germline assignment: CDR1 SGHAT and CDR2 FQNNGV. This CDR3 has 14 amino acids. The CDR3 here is CASSLGLAGARQFF. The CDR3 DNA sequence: TGTGCCAGCAGCCTCGGACTAGCGGGAGCCCGGCAGTTCTTC.

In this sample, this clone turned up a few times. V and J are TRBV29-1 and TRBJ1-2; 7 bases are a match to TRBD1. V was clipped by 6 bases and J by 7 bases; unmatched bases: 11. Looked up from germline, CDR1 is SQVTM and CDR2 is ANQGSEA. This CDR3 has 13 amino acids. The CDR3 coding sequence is TGCAGCGTCGGAGGGGGCACCAGGAGTGGCTACACCTTC. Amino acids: CSVGGGTRSGYTF.

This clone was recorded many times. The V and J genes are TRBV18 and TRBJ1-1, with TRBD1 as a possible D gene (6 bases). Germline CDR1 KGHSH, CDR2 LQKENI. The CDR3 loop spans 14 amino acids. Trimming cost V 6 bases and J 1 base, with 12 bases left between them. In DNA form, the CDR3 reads TGTGCCAGCTCCCCGTTACAGGGGAACACTGAAGCTTTCTTT. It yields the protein CASSPLQGNTEAFF.

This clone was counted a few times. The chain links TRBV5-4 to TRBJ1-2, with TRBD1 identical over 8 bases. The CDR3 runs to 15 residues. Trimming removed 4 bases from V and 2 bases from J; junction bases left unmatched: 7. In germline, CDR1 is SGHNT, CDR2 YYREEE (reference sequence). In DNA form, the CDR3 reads TGTGCCAGCAGCCGACAGGACAGGGCAAACTATGGCTACACCTTC. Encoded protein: CASSRQDRANYGYTF.

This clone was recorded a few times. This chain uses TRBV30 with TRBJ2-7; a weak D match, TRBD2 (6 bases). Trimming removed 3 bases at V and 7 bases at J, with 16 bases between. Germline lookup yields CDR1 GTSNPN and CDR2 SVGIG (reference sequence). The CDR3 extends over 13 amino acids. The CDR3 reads CAWSLPFGGEQYF. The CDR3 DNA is TGTGCCTGGAGCCTACCCTTCGGAGGGGAGCAGTACTTC.

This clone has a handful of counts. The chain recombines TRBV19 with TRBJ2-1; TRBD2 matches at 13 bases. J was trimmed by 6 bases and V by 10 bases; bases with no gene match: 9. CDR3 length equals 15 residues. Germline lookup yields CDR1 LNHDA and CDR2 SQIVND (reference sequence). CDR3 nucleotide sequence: TGTGCCACCGACCGGACTAGCGGGAGTTTCAATGAGCAGTTCTTC. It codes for CATDRTSGSFNEQFF.

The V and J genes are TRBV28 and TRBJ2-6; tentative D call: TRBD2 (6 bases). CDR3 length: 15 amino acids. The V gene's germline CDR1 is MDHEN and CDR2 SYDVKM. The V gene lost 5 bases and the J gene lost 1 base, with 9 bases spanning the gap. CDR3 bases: TGTGCCAGCAGTCCTGGGACTTCTGGGGCCAACGTCCTGACTTTC. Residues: CASSPGTSGANVLTF.

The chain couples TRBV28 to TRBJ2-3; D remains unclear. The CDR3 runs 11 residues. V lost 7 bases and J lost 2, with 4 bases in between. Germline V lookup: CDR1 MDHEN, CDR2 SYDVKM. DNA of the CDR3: TGTGCCAGCACCTACACAGATACGCAGTATTTT. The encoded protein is CASTYTDTQYF.

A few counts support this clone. The CDR3 DNA reads TGTGCCAGCATTACTACCGGGACTAGTGGGTACGAGCAGTACTTC. This gives the protein CASITTGTSGYEQYF. This chain connects TRBV28 to TRBJ2-7; TRBD2 matches at 8 bases. The CDR3 runs to 15 residues. Germline trimming cut 7 bases from V and 4 bases from J; bases unmatched to any gene: 12. The germline CDR1 and CDR2 sequences are MDHEN and SYDVKM.

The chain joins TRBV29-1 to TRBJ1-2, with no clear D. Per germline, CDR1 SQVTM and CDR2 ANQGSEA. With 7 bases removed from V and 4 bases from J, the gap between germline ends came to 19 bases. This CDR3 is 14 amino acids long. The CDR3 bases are TGCAGCGCCAAAGAGCGGGGAATACGCTATGGCTACACCTTC. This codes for CSAKERGIRYGYTF. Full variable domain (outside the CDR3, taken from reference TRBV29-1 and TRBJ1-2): SAVISQKPSRDICQRGTSLTIQCQVDSQVTMMFWYRQQPGQSLTLIATANQGSEATYESGFVIDKFPISRPNLTFSTLTVSNMSPEDSSIYLCSAKERGIRYGYTFGSGTRLTVV.